This TCR beta chain was sequenced during a study of beta chain features in type 1 diabetes. Study results and caveats: Amplification by PCR could prefer shorter templates, with the same effect in patients and controls.

Turning to this clone: What it binds is not known.

The whole isolated RNA underwent reverse transcription, so sequencing captured expressed TCRB transcripts. Sequenced by immunoSEQ multiplex PCR; TCRdb stores in-frame clones only, minus some. Among hundreds of thousands of clones, roughly 16% were seen once, and the ten largest hold 0.023%. V dropped 5 bases and J dropped 3; count of bases not matched to a gene: 12. Germline loops: CDR1 LNHDA, CDR2 SQIVND (reference sequence). The length of the CDR3 is 17 residues. Sequenced input: naive CD4+ T cells from blood. This chain joins TRBV19 and TRBJ2-1; 8 nucleotides align to TRBD1. The TCR originated in a woman aged 18-29 years in good health. For the CDR3, the DNA is TGTGCCAGTAGTCGGGTTCGACAGGGGACTTACTACAATGAGCAGTTCTTC. Protein: CASSRVRQGTYYNEQFF.